The 22 T cell receptor beta chains listed next were all sequenced from one sample in a study of blood T cell repertoires in COVID-19. The assay was immunoSEQ multiplex PCR, and TCRdb's table has in-frame clones only and misses some. Seen here are about 100,000 clones, about 80% observed once, and the top ten hold under 35%. The sample was peripheral blood. These receptors were collected from a man between 65 and 85 years old with active or convalescent COVID-19.

This clone was observed a single time. The chain links TRBV5-1 to TRBJ1-1; TRBD1 agrees at 7 bases. Germline V gene sequence: CDR1 SGHRS, CDR2 YFSETQ. V trimming: 0 bases; J trimming: 8 bases; junction bases outside the gene matches: 13. CDR3 size: 16 residues. The CDR3 DNA sequence: TGCGCCAGCAGCTTGGGCGGGAAGGGGGCGGGTGAGGAAGCTTTCTTT. The encoded protein is CASSLGGKGAGEEAFF.

V is TRBV5-1 and J is TRBJ1-5, with D uncertain. The V gene lost 4 bases and the J gene lost 2 bases, with 13 bases spanning the gap. Germline-derived CDR1 and CDR2 are SGHRS and YFSETQ. The CDR3 loop spans 15 amino acids. DNA for the CDR3: TGCGCCAGCAGCGCCGTGGCGGGCGGCAATCAGCCCCAGCATTTT. Its translation: CASSAVAGGNQPQHF.

The chain uses TRBV7-9 and TRBJ2-1; 8 nucleotides line up with TRBD1. V lost 3 bases and J lost 1; bases outside the gene matches: 2. The CDR3 has 15 amino acids. In germline, CDR1 is SEHNR, CDR2 FQNEAQ (reference sequence). The CDR3 nucleotides read TGTGCCAGCAGCTTCAGACAGGGGTCCTACAATGAGCAGTTCTTC. It specifies CASSFRQGSYNEQFF. Full variable domain (outside the CDR3, taken from reference TRBV7-9 and TRBJ2-1): DTGVSQNPRHKITKRGQNVTFRCDPISEHNRLYWYRQTLGQGPEFLTYFQNEAQLEKSRLLSDRFSAERPKGSFSTLEIQRTEQGDSAMYLCASSFRQGSYNEQFFGPGTRLTVL.

V usage is TRBV27 and J usage is TRBJ1-5; 9 nucleotides agree with TRBD1. The germline gives CDR1 MNHEY, CDR2 SMNVEV (reference sequence). J was trimmed by 6 bases and V by 7 bases; bases with no gene match: 7. CDR3 length: 14 amino acids. The CDR3 here is CASTTTGGGQPQHF. For the CDR3, the DNA is TGTGCCAGCACCACGACAGGGGGGGGTCAGCCCCAGCATTTT.

V gene TRBV5-1 combines with J gene TRBJ1-3; D possibly corresponds to TRBD1 (6 bases). The germline V gene encodes CDR1 SGHRS and CDR2 YFSETQ. This CDR3 has 14 residues. V was shortened by 4 bases and J by 2 bases, with 10 bases between the two germline ends. The CDR3 coding sequence is TGCGCCAGCAGCGAGGGGGTAGCTGGAAACACCATATATTTT. This gives the protein CASSEGVAGNTIYF. Supplemented by reference TRBV5-1 and TRBJ1-3, the full variable domain reads KAGVTQTPRYLIKTRGQQVTLSCSPISGHRSVSWYQQTPGQGLQFLFEYFSETQRNKGNFPGRFSGRQFSNSRSEMNVSTLELGDSALYLCASSEGVAGNTIYFGEGSWLTVV.

In its sample, this clone was seen many times. The chain uses TRBV4-1 and TRBJ2-1; D perhaps matches TRBD2 (5 bases). Between the trimmed V and J ends, which lost 0 bases and 3 bases, there was a span of 12 bases. The CDR3 has 16 amino acids. Germline V gives CDR1 MGHRA, CDR2 YSYEKL. The CDR3 DNA reads as TGCGCCAGCAGCCAAGAACCACTAGTGCTCTACAATGAGCAGTTCTTC. Its protein is CASSQEPLVLYNEQFF.

This sequence joins TRBV24-1 and TRBJ2-3, with no clear D. Trimming removed 4 bases from V and 1 base from J, with 8 bases in between. Germline CDR1 reads KGHDR; CDR2 reads SFDVKD. The CDR3 sequence is 14 residues long. The CDR3 region is CATSETWGTDTQYF. CDR3 nucleotides: TGTGCCACCAGTGAGACATGGGGCACAGATACGCAGTATTTT.

The chain links TRBV5-4 to TRBJ1-3; D remains unclear. Trimming removed 0 bases at V and 4 bases at J, with 11 bases between. Germline V gene lookup returns CDR1 SGHNT and CDR2 YYREEE (reference sequence). The CDR3 has 15 residues. The CDR3 bases are TGTGCCAGCAGCTTGGCACCGCAGCGAGGAAACACCATATATTTT. Protein: CASSLAPQRGNTIYF. Full variable domain (missing parts from reference TRBV5-4 and TRBJ1-3): ETGVTQSPTHLIKTRGQQVTLRCSSQSGHNTVSWYQQALGQGPQFIFQYYREEENGRGNFPPRFSGLQFPNYSSELNVNALELDDSALYLCASSLAPQRGNTIYFGEGSWLTVV.

CDR3 in amino acids: CASSQDPLASYNEQFF. The CDR3 bases are TGTGCCAGCAGCCAAGACCCCCTAGCATCCTACAATGAGCAGTTCTTC. This chain links TRBV3-1 (or the pseudogene TRBV3-2) with TRBJ2-1, with a weak D call TRBD2 (5 bases). The CDR3 consists of 16 residues. V gave up 0 bases and J gave up 1 base, with 10 bases separating them. Germline V gene lookup returns CDR1 LGHDT and CDR2 YNNKEL (reference sequence).

This clone is a singleton in its sample. The genes are TRBV3-1 (or the pseudogene TRBV3-2) and TRBJ2-2; weak D call: TRBD2 (5 bases). CDR1 is LGHDT, CDR2 YNNKEL, per germline (reference sequence). Trimming left V 0 bases short and J 4 bases short, with 12 bases between. The CDR3 totals 16 residues. CDR3 region: CASSQDGGATTGELFF. The DNA for the CDR3 is TGTGCCAGCAGCCAAGATGGAGGAGCAACCACCGGGGAGCTGTTTTTT.

The chain uses TRBV29-1 and TRBJ2-1, with TRBD2 matching 12 bases. V was pared by 2 bases and J by 5 bases, with 10 bases of the junction left unmatched. The CDR3 spans 17 residues. Germline V gene data show CDR1 as SQVTM and CDR2 as ANQGSEA. CDR3 sequence: CSVETPVTSGRNNEQFF. The CDR3 coding sequence is TGCAGCGTTGAAACCCCCGTGACTAGCGGGAGAAACAATGAGCAGTTCTTC.

V gene TRBV19 combines with J gene TRBJ1-6, with 10 bases matching TRBD1. The CDR3 totals 14 residues. The ends lost 4 bases at V and 8 bases at J; junction bases unmatched: 2. The germline V gene encodes CDR1 LNHDA and CDR2 SQIVND (reference sequence). The CDR3 loop is CASSTGQGDSPLHF. The CDR3 DNA sequence: TGTGCCAGTAGTACCGGACAGGGGGATTCACCCCTCCACTTT.

In its sample, this clone was seen once. The V and J genes are TRBV12-3 or TRBV12-4 and TRBJ1-5; D ambiguous. This CDR3 is 12 amino acids long. Trimming took 2 bases from V and 6 from J, leaving 5 bases between them. The CDR3 loop is CASSLSSQPQHF. CDR3 nucleotide sequence: TGTGCCAGCAGTTTAAGTAGTCAGCCCCAGCATTTT.

V and J are TRBV30 and TRBJ1-6, with 7 bases matching TRBD1. The V segment lost 8 bases and the J segment 3 bases; nucleotides outside the gene matches: 1. Germline CDR1 and CDR2: GTSNPN and SVGIG (reference sequence). The CDR3 totals 12 residues. The CDR3 DNA is TGTGCCAGGGACAGCTATAATTCACCCCTCCACTTT. It codes for CARDSYNSPLHF.

This clone was seen only once. The chain is built from TRBV10-3 and TRBJ1-2; D is ambiguous. The V gene's germline CDR1 is ENHRY and CDR2 SYGVKD. Trimming removed 2 bases from V and 2 bases from J, with 3 bases in between. The CDR3 extends over 12 amino acids. The CDR3 nucleotides read TGTGCCATCAGTGAGACAAACTATGGCTACACCTTC. It codes for CAISETNYGYTF.

The V call is TRBV2, the J call TRBJ1-4; TRBD1 matches 12 bases. V lost 8 bases to trimming and J lost 4 bases; unmatched junction nucleotides: 5. Germline loops: CDR1 SNHLY, CDR2 FYNNEI. The CDR3 is 15 residues long. CDR3 loop: CASWGQGAVNEKLFF. In nucleotides, the CDR3 is TGTGCCAGCTGGGGACAGGGGGCCGTTAATGAAAAACTGTTTTTT.

V gene TRBV11-3 combines with J gene TRBJ1-3; D is unresolved. The V end lost 4 bases, the J end lost 4 bases, and 17 bases lay between the germline ends. The CDR3 extends over 16 amino acids. Germline CDR1 SGHNT, CDR2 YENEEA. The CDR3, as DNA: TGTGCCAGCAGCTCTACCCAGAGACCACTAGGAAACACCATATATTTT. Translating it yields CASSSTQRPLGNTIYF.

The V gene is TRBV30, the J gene TRBJ1-6; D perhaps matches TRBD1 (5 bases). Per germline, CDR1 GTSNPN and CDR2 SVGIG (reference sequence). The CDR3 covers 16 residues. Trimming took 3 bases from V and 7 from J, leaving 19 bases between them. This CDR3 reads CAWSQVDVGLNSPLHF. In nucleotides, the CDR3 is TGTGCCTGGAGCCAGGTGGACGTGGGGCTGAATTCACCCCTCCACTTT.

This CDR3 reads CASSQKRGHGSRNQPQHF. CDR3 nucleotides: TGTGCCAGCAGCCAAAAAAGAGGACATGGATCGCGCAATCAGCCCCAGCATTTT. The chain recombines TRBV3-1 (or the pseudogene TRBV3-2) with TRBJ1-5; a weak D match, TRBD1 (5 bases). Trimming removed 2 bases at V and 2 bases at J, with 19 bases between. The V gene's germline CDR1 is LGHDT and CDR2 YNNKEL (reference sequence). The CDR3 is 18 amino acids.

This clone was detected only a few times. The CDR3 loop is CASSLVTARTEAFF. CDR3 coding DNA: TGTGCCAGCAGCTTAGTAACCGCTAGAACTGAAGCTTTCTTT. This sequence joins TRBV11-2 and TRBJ1-1; D is uncertain. The V gene's germline CDR1 is SGHAT and CDR2 FQNNGV. The CDR3 contains 14 residues. Trimming stripped 1 base from V and 5 bases from J, with 11 bases between.

This chain uses TRBV11-3 with TRBJ2-1; TRBD2 agrees at 14 bases. V trimming: 5 bases; J trimming: 7 bases; junction bases outside the gene matches: 4. Germline V gene sequence: CDR1 SGHNT, CDR2 YENEEA. The CDR3 has 15 residues. CDR3 in DNA: TGTGCCAGCAGCGGACTAGCGGGGGGTAAAAATGAGCAGTTCTTC. Translated: CASSGLAGGKNEQFF.

CDR3 loop: CASSAAGEGTDTQYF. In DNA, the CDR3 is TGTGCCAGCAGTGCGGCGGGAGAAGGGACAGATACGCAGTATTTT. The chain uses TRBV2 and TRBJ2-3, with TRBD2 matching 7 bases. V was pared by 4 bases and J by 3 bases, with 7 bases of the junction left unmatched. The CDR3 is made up of 15 amino acids. The germline V gene encodes CDR1 SNHLY and CDR2 FYNNEI. The entire variable domain, with the rest obtained from reference TRBV2 and TRBJ2-3, is as follows: EPEVTQTPSHQVTQMGQEVILRCVPISNHLYFYWYRQILGQKVEFLVSFYNNEISEKSEIFDDQFSVERPDGSNFTLKIRSTKLEDSAMYFCASSAAGEGTDTQYFGPGTRLTVL.